This T cell receptor (beta chain) was recovered during a study of T cell responses to AZD1222 COVID-19 vaccine. With regard to this clone: Its antigen is currently unknown.

Assay: immunoSEQ multiplex PCR; the TCRdb copy retains only in-frame clones and omits some. The sample has approximately 91,000 clones; around nine tenths are singletons. Study results and caveats: Only a handful of AZD1222 recipients were seropositive at baseline. Donors were mostly white British, more females; clonal diversity possibly underestimated.

The sequences come from peripheral blood, collected on day 0 of AZD1222 vaccination. The receptor was isolated from an adult in good health.

The DNA for the CDR3 is TGTGCCAGCAGCTTCTCGGGCGAGCAGTACTTC. Translated, it gives CASSFSGEQYF. The chain couples TRBV5-4 to TRBJ2-7; no definite D call. Germline assignment: CDR1 SGHNT and CDR2 YYREEE (reference sequence). The length of the CDR3 is 11 residues. V lost 2 bases to trimming and J lost 6 bases, with 6 bases between them.